These T cell receptor beta chains were read from a single sample in a study of OX40 agonist ivuxolimab in advanced cancers. TCRdb keeps only in-frame clones here, not all; method: immunoSEQ multiplex PCR. The sample lists about 49,000 clones; around 80% were seen once. The sample in question was CD4+ or CD8+ T cells sorted from blood, obtained in a trial of the OX40 agonist ivuxolimab. The receptors stem from an adult with an advanced solid tumor such as melanoma, head and neck, liver or kidney cancer. CDR3s include the opening cysteine and the closing phenylalanine or tryptophan. The D gene is left open where the match is weak. Not all rows give a size; the values are once, few, many and, for expanded clones, a class.

V gene: TRBV28
D gene: .
clone size: .
J gene: TRBJ1-6
CDR3 DNA: TGTGCCAGCAGACGGACGGCTAGCTCCTATAATTCACCCCTCCACTTT
CDR3 protein: CASRRTASSYNSPLHF

V gene: TRBV6-1
D gene: .
clone size: .
J gene: TRBJ1-5
CDR3 DNA: TGTGCCAGCAGGGACGGGGCTGGGATTCAGCCCCAGCATTTT
CDR3 protein: CASRDGAGIQPQHF

V gene: TRBV6-1
D gene: .
clone size: .
J gene: TRBJ2-7
CDR3 DNA: TGTGCCAGCAGTGAAGCGCAGCCAGGAGAAGGCTACGAGCAGTACTTC
CDR3 protein: CASSEAQPGEGYEQYF

V gene: TRBV18
D gene: TRBD1
clone size: .
J gene: TRBJ2-5
CDR3 DNA: TGTGCCAGCTCACCATTCTGGGACAGGGAGACCCAGTACTTC
CDR3 protein: CASSPFWDRETQYF

V gene: TRBV19
D gene: .
clone size: .
J gene: TRBJ1-4
CDR3 DNA: TGTGCCAGTAGTTACAGGGACTCGGATGAAAAACTGTTTTTT
CDR3 protein: CASSYRDSDEKLFF

V gene: TRBV28
D gene: .
clone size: .
J gene: TRBJ1-2
CDR3 DNA: TGTGCCAGCAGTTTAAGCCATGGCTACACCTTC
CDR3 protein: CASSLSHGYTF

V gene: TRBV28
D gene: .
clone size: .
J gene: TRBJ2-7
CDR3 DNA: TGTGCCAGCAGTTTACAGCGCAATTCATTTTACTCCTACGAGCAGTACTTC
CDR3 protein: CASSLQRNSFYSYEQYF

V gene: TRBV30
D gene: TRBD1
clone size: once
J gene: TRBJ2-5
CDR3 DNA: TGTGCCTGGAGTGCGGGACAGGAAGAGACCCAGTACTTC
CDR3 protein: CAWSAGQEETQYF

V gene: TRBV4-1
D gene: TRBD2
clone size: .
J gene: TRBJ2-3
CDR3 DNA: TGCGCCAGCAGCCAATCTAGCGGAACCAAGTCCAGGGATACGCAGTATTTT
CDR3 protein: CASSQSSGTKSRDTQYF

V gene: TRBV5-1
D gene: .
clone size: .
J gene: TRBJ1-1
CDR3 DNA: TGCGCCAGCGGCAAGGGGGATGGGGTTTGGACTGAAGCTTTCTTT
CDR3 protein: CASGKGDGVWTEAFF

V gene: TRBV7-3
D gene: .
clone size: .
J gene: TRBJ1-2
CDR3 DNA: TGTGCCAGCAGCTTAGGCGGGGGAGGTGGCTACACCTTC
CDR3 protein: CASSLGGGGGYTF

V gene: TRBV9
D gene: .
clone size: .
J gene: TRBJ2-7
CDR3 DNA: TGTGCCAGCAGCTCATCGACCGGTAACTCCTACGAGCAGTACTTC
CDR3 protein: CASSSSTGNSYEQYF

V gene: TRBV5-1
D gene: TRBD1
clone size: few
J gene: TRBJ1-4
CDR3 DNA: TGCGCCAGCAGACCCGGGACAGGGGGCGAAAAACTGTTTTTT
CDR3 protein: CASRPGTGGEKLFF

V gene: TRBV5-6
D gene: TRBD2
clone size: .
J gene: TRBJ2-5
CDR3 DNA: TGTGCCAGCAGCCGGGACTATCAAGAGACCCAGTACTTC
CDR3 protein: CASSRDYQETQYF

V gene: TRBV7-2
D gene: .
clone size: .
J gene: TRBJ2-7
CDR3 DNA: TGTGCCAGCCGCCCCGGCCCGGTGCACGAGCAGTACTTC
CDR3 protein: CASRPGPVHEQYF

V gene: TRBV29-1
D gene: .
clone size: .
J gene: TRBJ2-3
CDR3 DNA: TGCAGCGTTGCTAGAATGTCAGATACGCAGTATTTT
CDR3 protein: CSVARMSDTQYF

V gene: TRBV28
D gene: .
clone size: .
J gene: TRBJ1-5
CDR3 DNA: TGTGCCAGCTCTCAGGGATATAGCAATCAGCCCCAGCATTTT
CDR3 protein: CASSQGYSNQPQHF

V gene: TRBV6-1
D gene: .
clone size: .
J gene: TRBJ1-5
CDR3 DNA: TGTGCCAGCAGTGTGGCTGAAAATCAGCCCCAGCATTTT
CDR3 protein: CASSVAENQPQHF

V gene: TRBV11-3
D gene: .
clone size: .
J gene: TRBJ2-1
CDR3 DNA: TGTGCCAGCAGCTTAGAGGGGGTGAACAATGAGCAGTTCTTC
CDR3 protein: CASSLEGVNNEQFF

V gene: TRBV10-1
D gene: .
clone size: .
J gene: TRBJ2-7
CDR3 DNA: TGCGCCAGCAGTGTTGTCCACGAGCAGTACTTC
CDR3 protein: CASSVVHEQYF

V gene: TRBV18
D gene: .
clone size: .
J gene: TRBJ2-7
CDR3 DNA: TGTGCCAGCTCACCCGGACTAAGCTCCCCAAGGGGGATTGGCGAGCAGTACTTC
CDR3 protein: CASSPGLSSPRGIGEQYF

V gene: TRBV20-1
D gene: .
clone size: .
J gene: TRBJ2-1
CDR3 DNA: TGCAGTGCTAGCACGGGGAATGAGCAGTTCTTC
CDR3 protein: CSASTGNEQFF